The next 9 T cell receptor beta chains were all read from a single sample in a study of CD8 T cells in Susac syndrome. cDNA came from roughly 0.5 to 1 ug RNA primed by random hexamers. Each CDR3 protein is one row after TCRdb ran MiXCR on the immunoSEQ multiplex PCR reads. The data hold 130,000 or so distinct CDR3 sequences, with roughly 76% observed a single time. The sequenced material came from CD8+ T cells from PBMCs. The receptor set was obtained from a human donor with multiple sclerosis.

This chain links TRBV4-1 with TRBJ1-4; D ambiguous. Germline V lookup: CDR1 MGHRA, CDR2 YSYEKL. With 1 base removed from V and 0 bases from J, the gap between germline ends came to 6 bases. The CDR3 spans 15 residues. The CDR3 coding sequence is TGCGCCAGCAGCCAAGTGGCCCCAACTAATGAAAAACTGTTTTTT. Translated, it gives CASSQVAPTNEKLFF.

The count of this clonotype is one. The V call is TRBV3-1, the J call TRBJ2-2, with 9 bases lining up with TRBD2. V dropped 0 bases and J dropped 6; count of bases not matched to a gene: 5. Germline V gene lookup returns CDR1 LGHDT and CDR2 YNNKEL (reference sequence). The CDR3 is 16 amino acids. The CDR3 loop reads CASSQDVAGAPGELFF. CDR3 nucleotide sequence: TGTGCCAGCAGCCAAGACGTAGCGGGAGCCCCCGGGGAGCTGTTTTTT.

This clonotype was observed a handful of times. The chain links TRBV6-1 to TRBJ2-4; tentatively, D is TRBD1 (6 bases). Trimming left V 8 bases short and J 6 bases short, with 11 bases between. CDR3 size: 12 residues. Germline CDR1 MNHNS, CDR2 SASEGT. CDR3 bases: TGTGCCAGCCGGGACATCTCAAACATTCAGTACTTC. Its protein is CASRDISNIQYF.

In nucleotides, the CDR3 is TGTGCCAGCAGCTTATCCGCCTCCAGGGTGGAGCAGTTCTTC. Protein product: CASSLSASRVEQFF. The rearrangement joins TRBV7-8 to TRBJ2-1; possibly TRBD1 for D (5 bases). The length of the CDR3 is 14 residues. Germline CDR1 is SGHVS and CDR2 is FQNEAQ. The V end was cut by 2 bases, the J end by 10 bases, with 15 bases between.

The V call is TRBV12-3 or TRBV12-4, the J call TRBJ2-6; D remains unclear. This CDR3 is built from 15 residues. V was shortened by 1 base and J by 1 base, with 5 bases between the two germline ends. This CDR3 reads CASSLGGSGANVLTF. CDR3 in DNA: TGTGCCAGCAGTTTAGGGGGATCTGGGGCCAACGTCCTGACTTTC.

The table lists this clonotype with a few counts. V gene TRBV5-1 combines with J gene TRBJ1-2; D unclear. Germline V gene data show CDR1 as SGHRS and CDR2 as YFSETQ. Trimming took 4 bases from V and 8 from J, leaving 18 bases between them. This CDR3 contains 14 residues. Here the CDR3 reads CASSRRARVGGYTF. The CDR3 nucleotides are TGCGCCAGCAGCCGGAGGGCGCGGGTTGGAGGCTACACCTTC.

This chain uses TRBV24-1 with TRBJ2-1; possible D gene TRBD2, 5 bases. The CDR3 runs to 14 residues. The V end was cut by 9 bases, the J end by 8 bases, with 19 bases between. The germline V gene encodes CDR1 KGHDR and CDR2 SFDVKD. The CDR3 here is CATGLAGTRDEQFF. The CDR3 DNA reads TGTGCCACCGGATTGGCGGGCACGCGCGATGAGCAGTTCTTC.

V gene TRBV3-1 combines with J gene TRBJ2-4, with D possibly TRBD2 on 5 matching bases. The CDR3 length is 18 residues. Deletions cut 1 base from V and 0 bases from J, with 16 bases between. Germline CDR1 and CDR2: LGHDT and YNNKEL (reference sequence). In DNA form, the CDR3 reads TGTGCCAGCAGCCAAGGAGCCCTCGGGGATACAGCCAAAAACATTCAGTACTTC. It translates to CASSQGALGDTAKNIQYF.

The rearrangement uses TRBV6-1 and TRBJ2-5; a weak D match, TRBD1 (6 bases). V was clipped by 5 bases and J by 2 bases, with 15 bases between them. CDR1 and CDR2 (germline): MNHNS, SASEGT. The length of the CDR3 is 15 residues. The CDR3 region has the DNA TGTGCCAGCAGTCGACAGGCCATTACTCAAGAGACCCAGTACTTC. Translating it yields CASSRQAITQETQYF.